This entry lists 21 T cell receptor beta chains sequenced from one sample in a study of blood T cell repertoires in COVID-19. Generated by immunoSEQ multiplex PCR, the TCRdb table keeps only in-frame clones and is missing some. The sample yields roughly 40,000 clones, around three quarters seen once. Source material: peripheral blood. The receptors here all came from a woman of 80 years or more with acute or convalescent COVID-19.

The chain carries TRBV6-2 or TRBV6-3 and TRBJ2-3; 15 bases match TRBD2. Trimming removed 2 bases from V and 6 bases from J; junction bases left unmatched: 18. CDR1 is MNHEY, CDR2 SVGEGT, per germline. This CDR3 has 21 residues. The CDR3 DNA follows: TGTGCCAGCAGTTACGCCTCGGCCGGGACTAGCGGGAGGAGGCGCCAGGATACGCAGTATTTT. This translates into CASSYASAGTSGRRRQDTQYF.

A word on this clone: At one of its ends the junction is not consistent with the germline gene, which may arise from a read error. This sequence joins TRBV7-2 and TRBJ1-2; maybe TRBD1 (6 bases). This CDR3 is built from 14 residues. From germline, CDR1 is SGHTA and CDR2 FQGNSA. The CDR3 spells CASSLGARDYDYTF. The CDR3, as DNA: TGTGCCAGCAGCTTGGGGGCCCGGGACTATGACTACACCTTC.

The chain uses TRBV11-2 and TRBJ1-1; TRBD1 is a possible D gene (5 bases). The germline V and J ends were trimmed by 3 bases and 4 bases, with 15 bases remaining between them. Germline CDR1 reads SGHAT; CDR2 reads FQNNGV. The CDR3 consists of 15 residues. The DNA for the CDR3 is TGTGCCAGCAGCTTTGGGGCGGGGTGGGGCACTGAAGCTTTCTTT. Translated, it gives CASSFGAGWGTEAFF.

The chain employs TRBV5-6 and TRBJ1-2; D is uncertain. CDR3 length equals 11 residues. Trimming removed 2 bases at V and 8 bases at J, with 7 bases between. Germline CDR1 and CDR2: SGHDT and YYEEEE. CDR3 sequence reads: CASSFRGGYTF. DNA for the CDR3: TGTGCCAGCAGCTTTCGAGGGGGCTACACCTTC.

The chain uses TRBV6-2 or TRBV6-3 and TRBJ1-5, with D hard to call. The germline V gene has CDR1 MNHEY and CDR2 SVGEGT. This CDR3 has 14 amino acids. With 6 bases removed from V and 1 base from J, the gap between germline ends came to 10 bases. CDR3 residues: CASSKQESNQPQHF. Written as DNA, the CDR3 is TGTGCCAGCAGCAAGCAGGAAAGCAATCAGCCCCAGCATTTT.

The chain links TRBV2 to TRBJ1-1; D not certain. V gave up 6 bases and J gave up 7 bases, with 12 bases separating them. Germline V gives CDR1 SNHLY, CDR2 FYNNEI. The CDR3 has 12 amino acids. DNA for the CDR3: TGTGCCAGCAGCACCCGAGGAGGTGAAGCTTTCTTT. This encodes CASSTRGGEAFF.

V is TRBV30 and J is TRBJ1-1; 8 bases are shared with TRBD1. Germline CDR1 and CDR2: GTSNPN and SVGIG (reference sequence). The J segment lost 4 bases and the V segment lost 0 bases, leaving 4 bases of the junction unmatched. This CDR3 has 14 amino acids. In nucleotides, the CDR3 is TGTGCCTGGAGTGTAACGACAGGGGCCACTGAAGCTTTCTTT. Translating gives CAWSVTTGATEAFF.

This clone was counted a few times. The rearrangement joins TRBV6-5 to TRBJ2-1, with a tentative D call TRBD1 (6 bases). Trimming pared 4 bases from V and 6 bases from J, leaving 16 bases between. Germline lookup yields CDR1 MNHEY and CDR2 SVGAGI. This CDR3 is 15 amino acids long. The CDR3 loop reads CASSFGQTSGNEQFF. CDR3 nucleotides: TGTGCCAGCAGTTTTGGACAGACCTCCGGCAATGAGCAGTTCTTC.

This clone has only a few counts. The rearrangement uses TRBV11-2 and TRBJ1-5; D uncertain. V lost 6 bases to trimming and J lost 4 bases, with 10 bases between them. This CDR3 is built from 13 residues. Germline assignment: CDR1 SGHAT and CDR2 FQNNGV. The chain's CDR3 is CASSERTNQPQHF. CDR3 DNA sequence: TGTGCCAGCAGTGAAAGGACTAATCAGCCCCAGCATTTT.

The chain joins TRBV5-4 to TRBJ1-2; D is perhaps TRBD1 (5 bases). V was clipped by 2 bases and J by 8 bases, with 16 bases between them. There are 14 residues in the CDR3. Germline V gene data show CDR1 as SGHNT and CDR2 as YYREEE (reference sequence). CDR3: CASSFNQGLDGYTF. Written as DNA, the CDR3 is TGTGCCAGCAGCTTTAACCAGGGATTAGACGGCTACACCTTC.

The chain is built from TRBV3-1 (or the pseudogene TRBV3-2) and TRBJ1-5, with TRBD1 matching over 9 bases. V shed 1 base and J 8 bases; nucleotides not matched to a gene: 3. The CDR3 loop spans 14 amino acids. The germline gives CDR1 LGHDT, CDR2 YNNKEL (reference sequence). CDR3 in amino acids: CASSQGTGAKPQHF. The CDR3 DNA reads TGTGCCAGCAGCCAAGGGACAGGGGCGAAGCCCCAGCATTTT.

The J gene is TRBJ2-5, the V gene TRBV16; 11 nucleotides align to TRBD2. Losses at the gene ends were 1 base for V and 8 bases for J; bases not matched to a gene: 15. The CDR3 loop spans 18 amino acids. CDR1 and CDR2 from the germline V gene are KGHSY and FQNENV. This chain's CDR3 is CASSQLVAGGRIETTQYF. In nucleotides, the CDR3 is TGTGCCAGCAGCCAATTGGTAGCGGGAGGGCGAATCGAGACAACCCAGTACTTC. Full variable domain (missing parts from reference TRBV16 and TRBJ2-5): GEEVAQTPKHLVRGEGQKAKLYCAPIKGHSYVFWYQQVLKNEFKFLISFQNENVFDETGMPKERFSAKCLPNSPCSLEIQATKLEDSAVYFCASSQLVAGGRIETTQYFGPGTRLLVL.

This chain uses TRBV28 with TRBJ1-2, with D uncertain. The CDR3 totals 15 residues. The ends were cut back, 2 bases at V and 1 base at J, with 11 bases in the middle. CDR1 is MDHEN, CDR2 SYDVKM, per germline. Here the CDR3 reads CASSLESGFNYGYTF. In nucleotides, the CDR3 is TGTGCCAGCAGTTTAGAGTCGGGATTTAACTATGGCTACACCTTC.

The V gene is TRBV27, the J gene TRBJ2-6; a weak D match, TRBD1 (6 bases). Germline assignment: CDR1 MNHEY and CDR2 SMNVEV (reference sequence). Trimming shortened V by 5 bases and J by 2 bases, and 10 bases separated the two germline ends. The CDR3 runs to 15 residues. DNA for the CDR3: TGTGCCAGCAGTCAGGGGAGCACTGGGGCCAACGTCCTGACTTTC. This gives the protein CASSQGSTGANVLTF.

In DNA, the CDR3 is TGCGCCAGCAGCTCCGCTAGCGGGAGAGGGGAGACCCAGTACTTC. The encoded protein is CASSSASGRGETQYF. V usage is TRBV5-1 and J usage is TRBJ2-5, with 10 bases identical to TRBD2. This CDR3 is built from 15 residues. From germline, CDR1 is SGHRS and CDR2 YFSETQ. The junction had 7 bases not matched to a gene; V was cut back by 3 bases and J by 5 bases. Filled out from reference TRBV5-1 and TRBJ2-5, the complete variable domain reads KAGVTQTPRYLIKTRGQQVTLSCSPISGHRSVSWYQQTPGQGLQFLFEYFSETQRNKGNFPGRFSGRQFSNSRSEMNVSTLELGDSALYLCASSSASGRGETQYFGPGTRLLVL.

J is TRBJ1-2 and V is TRBV7-2; D may be TRBD1 (5 bases). The CDR3 sequence is 13 residues long. From germline, CDR1 is SGHTA and CDR2 FQGNSA. V lost 5 bases to trimming and J lost 4 bases, with 11 bases between them. DNA for the CDR3: TGTGCCAGCAGCGTACAGGAAACCTATGGCTACACCTTC. Amino acids: CASSVQETYGYTF. The variable domain in full, with the rest retrieved from reference TRBV7-2 and TRBJ1-2, is GAGVSQSPSNKVTEKGKDVELRCDPISGHTALYWYRQSLGQGLEFLIYFQGNSAPDKSGLPSDRFSAERTGGSVSTLTIQRTQQEDSAVYLCASSVQETYGYTFGSGTRLTVV.

The gene calls are TRBV11-2 and TRBJ2-7; 7 positions match TRBD1. Unmatched junction bases numbered 8, after V lost 5 bases and J lost 4 bases. The CDR3 sequence is 14 residues long. CDR1 and CDR2 from the germline V gene are SGHAT and FQNNGV. As DNA, the CDR3 is TGTGCCAGCAGCCGTTACAGGGGAGCGTACGAGCAGTACTTC. Translation gives CASSRYRGAYEQYF.

V usage is TRBV29-1 and J usage is TRBJ1-1; D remains unclear. V shed 7 bases and J shed 0 bases, with 3 bases lying between them. Germline assignment: CDR1 SQVTM and CDR2 ANQGSEA. The CDR3 length is 10 residues. CDR3 loop: CSAMNTEAFF. The CDR3 DNA follows: TGCAGCGCCATGAACACTGAAGCTTTCTTT.

V is TRBV5-1 and J is TRBJ1-1; D possibly corresponds to TRBD1 (5 bases). V was trimmed by 2 bases and J by 2 bases, leaving 7 bases between them. Germline V gene lookup returns CDR1 SGHRS and CDR2 YFSETQ. The CDR3 has 13 amino acids. CDR3 bases: TGCGCCAGCAGCTTTGACAGAAACACTGAAGCTTTCTTT. Encoded protein: CASSFDRNTEAFF. Full variable domain (remainder filled in from reference TRBV5-1 and TRBJ1-1): KAGVTQTPRYLIKTRGQQVTLSCSPISGHRSVSWYQQTPGQGLQFLFEYFSETQRNKGNFPGRFSGRQFSNSRSEMNVSTLELGDSALYLCASSFDRNTEAFFGQGTRLTVV.

The chain combines TRBV18 with TRBJ1-2, with 7 bases identical to TRBD1. The V gene's germline CDR1 is KGHSH and CDR2 LQKENI. J was trimmed by 5 bases and V by 1 base; bases with no gene match: 7. This CDR3 comprises 15 residues. This CDR3 reads CASSPRLQGEYGYTF. CDR3 DNA: TGTGCCAGCTCACCACGGTTGCAGGGGGAATATGGCTACACCTTC.

V and J are TRBV5-1 and TRBJ2-6; a possible D gene is TRBD2 (5 bases). The V end was cut by 0 bases, the J end by 2 bases, with 9 bases between. The germline V gene has CDR1 SGHRS and CDR2 YFSETQ. The CDR3 length is 16 residues. CDR3 coding DNA: TGCGCCAGCAGCTTGGCCCCGGGGACTGGGGCCAACGTCCTGACTTTC. Protein product: CASSLAPGTGANVLTF. Full variable domain (missing parts from reference TRBV5-1 and TRBJ2-6): KAGVTQTPRYLIKTRGQQVTLSCSPISGHRSVSWYQQTPGQGLQFLFEYFSETQRNKGNFPGRFSGRQFSNSRSEMNVSTLELGDSALYLCASSLAPGTGANVLTFGAGSRLTVL.